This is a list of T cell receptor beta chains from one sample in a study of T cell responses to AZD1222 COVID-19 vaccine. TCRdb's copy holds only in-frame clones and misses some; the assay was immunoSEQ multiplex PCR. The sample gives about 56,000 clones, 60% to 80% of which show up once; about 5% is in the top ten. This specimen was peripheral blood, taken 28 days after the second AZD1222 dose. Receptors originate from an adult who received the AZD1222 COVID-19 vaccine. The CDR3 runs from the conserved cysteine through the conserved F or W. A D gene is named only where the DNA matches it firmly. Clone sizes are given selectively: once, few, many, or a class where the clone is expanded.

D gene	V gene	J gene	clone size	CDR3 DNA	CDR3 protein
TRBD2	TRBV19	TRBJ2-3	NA	TGTGCCAGTAGTATAATCCTCCTAGCGGGGGGACCCCGAAACGAAGATACGCAGTATTTT	CASSIILLAGGPRNEDTQYF
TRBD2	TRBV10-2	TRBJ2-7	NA	TGCGCCAGCAGTGAGGCGGCTAGCGGGAGGGGAGAGCAGTACTTC	CASSEAASGRGEQYF
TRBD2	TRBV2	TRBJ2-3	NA	TGTGCCAGCAGTCTCTATGCCGGGACTAGCGGGAGGGGTACGCAGTATTTT	CASSLYAGTSGRGTQYF
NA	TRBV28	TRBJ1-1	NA	TGTGCCAGCAGTTTCAAAATAAACACTGAAGCTTTCTTT	CASSFKINTEAFF
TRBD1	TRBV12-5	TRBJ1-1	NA	TGTGCTAGTGGTTTGGCAGTGGGACAGGGAAGTACTGAAGCTTTCTTT	CASGLAVGQGSTEAFF
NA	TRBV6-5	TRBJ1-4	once	TGTGCCAGCAGTCGGTGGGGTAATGAAAAACTGTTTTTT	CASSRWGNEKLFF
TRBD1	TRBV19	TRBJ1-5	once	TGTGCCAGTAGTTATCGAAGACAGGGAGAACAGCCCCAGCATTTT	CASSYRRQGEQPQHF
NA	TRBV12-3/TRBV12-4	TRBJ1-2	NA	TGTGCCAGCAGTCAAGAGGGGATAGGCTACACCTTC	CASSQEGIGYTF
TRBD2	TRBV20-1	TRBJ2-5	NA	TGCAGTGCTAGTGCCCCTAGCGGGCACGGTGAGACCCAGTACTTC	CSASAPSGHGETQYF
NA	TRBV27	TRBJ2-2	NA	TGTGCCAGCAGTTTTGCGGGGGCGCAGGGCACCGGGGAGCTGTTTTTT	CASSFAGAQGTGELFF